The sequence of this TCR beta chain was determined in a study of response to subunit inactivated influenza vaccine. Points from the study as a whole: Authors suggested few new T cells are recruited by each seasonal influenza vaccination.

The germline V gene has CDR1 SGHAT and CDR2 FQNNGV. This CDR3 is 15 amino acids long. Trimming removed 0 bases from V and 2 bases from J, with 11 bases in between. TCRdb ran MiXCR on the RT-PCR reads and lists one entry per CDR3 protein. Of approximately 700,000 distinct CDR3 sequences in the sample, more than 15% are singletons; the top ten hold under 14%. A remark on this clonotype: The antigen remains undetermined.

The specimen was PBMCs from blood, collected 11 to 12 days after vaccination. The TCR comes from a man between 50 and 59 years old who received an inactivated influenza vaccine. This chain uses TRBV11-2 with TRBJ2-7; D ambiguous. CDR3 bases: TGTGCCAGCAGCTTAGAGTCCCACGGAACCTACGAGCAGTACTTC. Amino acids: CASSLESHGTYEQYF.